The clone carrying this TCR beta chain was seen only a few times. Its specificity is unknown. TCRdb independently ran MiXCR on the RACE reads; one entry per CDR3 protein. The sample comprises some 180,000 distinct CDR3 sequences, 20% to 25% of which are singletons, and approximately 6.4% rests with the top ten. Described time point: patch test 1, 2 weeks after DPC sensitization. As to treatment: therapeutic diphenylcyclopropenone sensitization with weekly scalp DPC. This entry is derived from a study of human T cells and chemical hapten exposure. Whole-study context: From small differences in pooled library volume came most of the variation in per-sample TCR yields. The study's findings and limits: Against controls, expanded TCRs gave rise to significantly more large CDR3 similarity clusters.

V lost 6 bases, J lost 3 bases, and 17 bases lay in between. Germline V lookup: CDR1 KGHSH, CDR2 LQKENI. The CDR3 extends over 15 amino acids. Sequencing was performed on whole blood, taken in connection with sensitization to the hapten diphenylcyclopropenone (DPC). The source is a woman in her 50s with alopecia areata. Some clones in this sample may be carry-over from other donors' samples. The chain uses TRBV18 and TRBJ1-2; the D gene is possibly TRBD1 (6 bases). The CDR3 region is CASSPRGELYYGYTF. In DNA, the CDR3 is TGTGCCAGCTCGCCCAGGGGTGAATTATACTATGGCTACACCTTC.